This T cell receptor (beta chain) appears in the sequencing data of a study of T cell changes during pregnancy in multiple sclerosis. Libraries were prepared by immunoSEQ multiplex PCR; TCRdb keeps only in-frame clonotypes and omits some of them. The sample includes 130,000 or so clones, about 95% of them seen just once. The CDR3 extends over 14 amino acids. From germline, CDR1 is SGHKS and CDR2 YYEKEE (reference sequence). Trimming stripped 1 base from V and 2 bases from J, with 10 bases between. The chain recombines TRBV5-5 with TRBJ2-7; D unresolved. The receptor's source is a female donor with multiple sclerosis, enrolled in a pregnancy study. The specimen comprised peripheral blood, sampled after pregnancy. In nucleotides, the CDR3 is TGTGCCAGCAGCTTGCACAGTTTGACCTACGAGCAGTACTTC. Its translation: CASSLHSLTYEQYF.